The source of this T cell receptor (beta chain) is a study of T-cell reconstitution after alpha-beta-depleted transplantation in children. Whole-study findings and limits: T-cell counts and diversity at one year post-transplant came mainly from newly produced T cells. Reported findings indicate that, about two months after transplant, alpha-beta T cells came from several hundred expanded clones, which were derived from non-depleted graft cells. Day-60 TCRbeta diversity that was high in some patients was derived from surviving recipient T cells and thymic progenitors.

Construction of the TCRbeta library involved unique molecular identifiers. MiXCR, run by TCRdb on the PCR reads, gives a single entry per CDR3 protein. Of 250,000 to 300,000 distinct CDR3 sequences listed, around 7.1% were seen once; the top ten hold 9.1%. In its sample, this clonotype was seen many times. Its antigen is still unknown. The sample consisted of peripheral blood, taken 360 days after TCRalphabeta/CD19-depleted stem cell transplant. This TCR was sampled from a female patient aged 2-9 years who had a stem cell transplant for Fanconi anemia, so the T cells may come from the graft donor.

In DNA form, the CDR3 reads TGTGCCAGCAGAAGAGGATCGGGCAATCAGCCCCAGCATTTT. This encodes CASRRGSGNQPQHF. V is TRBV6-5 and J is TRBJ1-5, with D unclear. V lost 6 bases to trimming and J lost 2 bases, with 11 bases between them. Germline values: CDR1 MNHEY, CDR2 SVGAGI. This CDR3 comprises 14 residues.